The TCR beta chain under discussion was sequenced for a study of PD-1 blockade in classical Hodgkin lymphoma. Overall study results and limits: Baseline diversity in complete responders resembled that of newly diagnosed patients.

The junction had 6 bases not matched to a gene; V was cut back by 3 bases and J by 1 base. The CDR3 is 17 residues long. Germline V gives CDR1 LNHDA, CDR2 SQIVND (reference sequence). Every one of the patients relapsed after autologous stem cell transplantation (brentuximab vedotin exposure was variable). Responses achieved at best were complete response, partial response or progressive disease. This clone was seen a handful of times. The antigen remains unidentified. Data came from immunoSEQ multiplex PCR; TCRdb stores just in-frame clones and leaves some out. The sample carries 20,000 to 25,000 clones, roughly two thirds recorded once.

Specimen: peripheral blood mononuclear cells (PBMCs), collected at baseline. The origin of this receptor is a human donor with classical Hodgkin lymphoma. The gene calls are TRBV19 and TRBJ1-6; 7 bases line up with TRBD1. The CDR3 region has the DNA TGTGCCAGTAGTATTGTTGCAGGGGGGTCCTATAATTCACCCCTCCACTTT. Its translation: CASSIVAGGSYNSPLHF.